The T cell receptor (beta chain) under discussion was sequenced for a study of regulatory T cells in long-lasting Graves disease. The CDR3 loop spans 16 amino acids. V lost 5 bases, J lost 0 bases, and 14 bases lay in between. Germline V gives CDR1 LGHDT, CDR2 YNNKEL (reference sequence). Findings of the study overall: Persistent disease exhibited a predilection for TRBV28, TRBJ1-2 and TRBJ2-5.

In regard to this clonotype: Its antigen is as yet unknown.

The TCR beta library used iRepertoire HTBI primers with Arm-PCR amplification of CDR3. TCRdb redid the calling of the multiplex PCR reads with MiXCR, one entry per CDR3 protein. Of some 500,000 distinct CDR3 sequences in the sample, around 15% were seen once. The time point here: newly diagnosed GD, antithyroid drugs for less than 3 months. Extracted RNA from PBMCs served as the source of the TCR library. This sample was also put to use in a study of T cells in Graves' hyperthyroidism and ophthalmopathy.

The material sequenced was peripheral blood mononuclear cells (PBMCs), taken at new diagnosis, from a patient treated with antithyroid drugs. V gene TRBV3-1 combines with J gene TRBJ1-3; D is possibly TRBD1 (6 bases). This clonotype was obtained from a woman aged 35-65 years with Graves disease. The CDR3 coding sequence is TGTGCCAGCAGCTATGAGGGGGGCCACTCTGGAAACACCATATATTTT. Its protein is CASSYEGGHSGNTIYF. The complete variable domain, with remaining parts taken from reference TRBV3-1 and TRBJ1-3, reads DTAVSQTPKYLVTQMGNDKSIKCEQNLGHDTMYWYKQDSKKFLKIMFSYNNKELIINETVPNRFSPKSPDKAHLNLHINSLELGDSAVYFCASSYEGGHSGNTIYFGEGSWLTVV.